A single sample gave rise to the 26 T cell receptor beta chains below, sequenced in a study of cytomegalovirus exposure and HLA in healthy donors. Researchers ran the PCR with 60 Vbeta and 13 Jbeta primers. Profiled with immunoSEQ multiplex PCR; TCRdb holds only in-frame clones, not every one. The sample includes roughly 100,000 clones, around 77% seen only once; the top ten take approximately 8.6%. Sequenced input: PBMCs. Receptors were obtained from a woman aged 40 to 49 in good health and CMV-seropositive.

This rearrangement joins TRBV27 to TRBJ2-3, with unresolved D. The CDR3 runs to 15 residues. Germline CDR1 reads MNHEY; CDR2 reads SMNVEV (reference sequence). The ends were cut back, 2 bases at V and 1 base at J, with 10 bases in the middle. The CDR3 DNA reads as TGTGCCAGCAGTTTACGGAGATCGGGCACAGATACGCAGTATTTT. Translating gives CASSLRRSGTDTQYF.

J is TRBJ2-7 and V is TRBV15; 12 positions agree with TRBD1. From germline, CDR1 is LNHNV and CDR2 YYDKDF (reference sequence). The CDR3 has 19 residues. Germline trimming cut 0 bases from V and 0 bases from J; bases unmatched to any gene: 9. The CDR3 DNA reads TGTGCCACCAGCAGAGATTACCCCGGGACAGGGGGCTCCTCCTACGAGCAGTACTTC. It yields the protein CATSRDYPGTGGSSYEQYF.

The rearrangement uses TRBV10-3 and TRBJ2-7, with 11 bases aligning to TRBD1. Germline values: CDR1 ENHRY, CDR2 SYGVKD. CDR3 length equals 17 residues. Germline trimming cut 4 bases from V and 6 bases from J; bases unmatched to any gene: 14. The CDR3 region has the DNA TGTGCCATCAGTGCAAATGAGGGGACAGGGGGGAGGGGCGAGCAGTACTTC. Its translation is CAISANEGTGGRGEQYF.

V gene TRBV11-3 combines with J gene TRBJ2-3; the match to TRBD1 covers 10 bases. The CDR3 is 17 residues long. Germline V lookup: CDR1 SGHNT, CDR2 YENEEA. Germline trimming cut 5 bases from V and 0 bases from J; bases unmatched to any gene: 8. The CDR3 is CASSPGDRGLSTDTQYF. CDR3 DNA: TGTGCCAGCAGCCCTGGGGACAGGGGTTTGAGCACAGATACGCAGTATTTT.

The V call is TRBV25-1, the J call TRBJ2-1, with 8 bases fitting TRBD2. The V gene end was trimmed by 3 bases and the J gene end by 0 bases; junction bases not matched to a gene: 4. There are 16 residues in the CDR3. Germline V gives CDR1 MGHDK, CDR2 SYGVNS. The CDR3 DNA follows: TGTGCCAGCAGTGATTTAGCGGGGAGCTCCTACAATGAGCAGTTCTTC. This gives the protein CASSDLAGSSYNEQFF.

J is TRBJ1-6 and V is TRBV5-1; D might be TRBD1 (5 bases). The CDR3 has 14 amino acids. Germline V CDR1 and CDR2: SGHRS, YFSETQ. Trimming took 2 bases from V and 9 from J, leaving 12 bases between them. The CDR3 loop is CASSLSGAGSPLHF. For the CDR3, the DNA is TGCGCCAGCAGCTTATCTGGGGCCGGTTCACCCCTCCACTTT.

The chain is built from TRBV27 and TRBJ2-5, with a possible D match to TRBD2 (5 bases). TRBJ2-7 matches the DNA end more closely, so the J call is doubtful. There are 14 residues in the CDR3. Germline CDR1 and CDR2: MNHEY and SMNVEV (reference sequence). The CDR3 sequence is CASSLGRAVYEQYF. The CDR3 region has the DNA TGTGCCAGCAGTTTAGGGCGGGCGGTCTACGAGCAGTACTTC.

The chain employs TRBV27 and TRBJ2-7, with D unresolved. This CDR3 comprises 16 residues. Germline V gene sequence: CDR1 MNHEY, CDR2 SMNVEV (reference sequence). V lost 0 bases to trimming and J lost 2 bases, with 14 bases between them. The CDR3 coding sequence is TGTGCCAGCAGTTTATCTCTCGCAGGTCGCACCTACGAGCAGTACTTC. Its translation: CASSLSLAGRTYEQYF.

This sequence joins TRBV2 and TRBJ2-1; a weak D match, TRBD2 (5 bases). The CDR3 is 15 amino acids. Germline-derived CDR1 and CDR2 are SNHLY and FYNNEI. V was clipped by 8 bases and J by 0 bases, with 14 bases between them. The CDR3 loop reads CASGRNGGSYNEQFF. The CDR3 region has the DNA TGTGCCAGCGGCCGCAACGGAGGCTCCTACAATGAGCAGTTCTTC.

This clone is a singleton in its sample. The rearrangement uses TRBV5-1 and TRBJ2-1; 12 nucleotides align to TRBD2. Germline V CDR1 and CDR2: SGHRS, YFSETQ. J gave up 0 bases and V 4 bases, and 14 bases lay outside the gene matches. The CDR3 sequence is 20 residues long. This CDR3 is CASSQQETSGRLSSYNEQFF. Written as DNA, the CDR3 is TGCGCCAGCAGCCAGCAGGAAACTAGCGGGAGGCTGAGCTCCTACAATGAGCAGTTCTTC.

CDR3: CASSGTGGTDTQYF. CDR3 bases: TGTGCCAGCTCGGGGACAGGGGGTACAGATACGCAGTATTTT. The genes are TRBV2 and TRBJ2-3; 11 bases match TRBD1. Trimming removed 8 bases from V and 3 bases from J; junction bases left unmatched: 4. CDR1 SNHLY and CDR2 FYNNEI come from the germline V gene. CDR3 length: 14 residues.

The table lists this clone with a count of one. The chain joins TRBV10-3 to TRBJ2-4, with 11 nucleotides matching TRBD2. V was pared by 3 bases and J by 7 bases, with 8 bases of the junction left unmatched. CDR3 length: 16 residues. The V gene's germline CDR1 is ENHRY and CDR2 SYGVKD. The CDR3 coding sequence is TGTGCCATCAGTGAAATGGCTAGCGGGGGGAAGAACATTCAGTACTTC. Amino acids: CAISEMASGGKNIQYF.

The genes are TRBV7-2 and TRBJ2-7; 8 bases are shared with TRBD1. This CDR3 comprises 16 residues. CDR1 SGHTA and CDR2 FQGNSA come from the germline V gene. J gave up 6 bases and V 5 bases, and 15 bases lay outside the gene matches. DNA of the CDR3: TGTGCCAGCAGCCGGGGTCAGGGGGCCTTACTTGGCGAGCAGTACTTC. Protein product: CASSRGQGALLGEQYF.

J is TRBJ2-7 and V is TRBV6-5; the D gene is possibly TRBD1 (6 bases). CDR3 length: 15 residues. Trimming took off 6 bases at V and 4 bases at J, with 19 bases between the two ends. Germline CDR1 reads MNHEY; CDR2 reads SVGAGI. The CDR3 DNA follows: TGTGCCAGCAGCCTCCGTTTGGGGGCGTTGTACGAGCAGTACTTC. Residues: CASSLRLGALYEQYF.

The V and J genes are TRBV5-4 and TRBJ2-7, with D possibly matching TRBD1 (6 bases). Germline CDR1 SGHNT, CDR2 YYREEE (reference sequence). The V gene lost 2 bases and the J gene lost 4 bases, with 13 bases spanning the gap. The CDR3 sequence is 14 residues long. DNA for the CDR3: TGTGCCAGCAGCTTCACAGGGTCTCGTTACGAGCAGTACTTC. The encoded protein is CASSFTGSRYEQYF.

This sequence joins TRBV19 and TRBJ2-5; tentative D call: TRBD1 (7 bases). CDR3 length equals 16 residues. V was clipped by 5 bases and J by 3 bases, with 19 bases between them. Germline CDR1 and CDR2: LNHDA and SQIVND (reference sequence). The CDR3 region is CASSPGGQRRKETQYF. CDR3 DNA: TGTGCCAGTAGTCCCGGGGGACAGAGACGCAAAGAGACCCAGTACTTC.

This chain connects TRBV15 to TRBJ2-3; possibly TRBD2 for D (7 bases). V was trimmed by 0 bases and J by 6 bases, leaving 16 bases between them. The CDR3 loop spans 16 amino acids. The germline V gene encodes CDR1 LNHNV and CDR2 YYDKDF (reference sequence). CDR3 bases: TGTGCCACCAGCAGAGATCGGGGGGCGGGGGCGGATACGCAGTATTTT. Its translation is CATSRDRGAGADTQYF.

The CDR3 loop reads CASSRVPGGSEAFF. The CDR3, as DNA: TGTGCCAGCAGCCGGGTACCTGGGGGCAGTGAAGCTTTCTTT. The rearrangement links TRBV5-4 to TRBJ1-1, with a possible D match to TRBD1 (6 bases). Trimming cost V 4 bases and J 7 bases, with 17 bases left between them. CDR1 and CDR2 from the germline V gene are SGHNT and YYREEE (reference sequence). This CDR3 region has 14 residues. Full variable domain (missing parts from reference TRBV5-4 and TRBJ1-1): ETGVTQSPTHLIKTRGQQVTLRCSSQSGHNTVSWYQQALGQGPQFIFQYYREEENGRGNFPPRFSGLQFPNYSSELNVNALELDDSALYLCASSRVPGGSEAFFGQGTRLTVV.

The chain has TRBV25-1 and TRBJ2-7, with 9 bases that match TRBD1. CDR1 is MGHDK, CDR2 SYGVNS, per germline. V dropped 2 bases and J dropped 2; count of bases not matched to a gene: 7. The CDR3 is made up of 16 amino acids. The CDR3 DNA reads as TGTGCCAGCAGTGAACTGGGACAGGGTAACCCCTACGAGCAGTACTTC. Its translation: CASSELGQGNPYEQYF.

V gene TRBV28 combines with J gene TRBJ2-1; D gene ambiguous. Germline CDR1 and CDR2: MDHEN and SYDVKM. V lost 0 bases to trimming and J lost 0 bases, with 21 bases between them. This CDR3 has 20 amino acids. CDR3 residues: CASSLWYIRVRLSSYNEQFF. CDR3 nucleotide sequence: TGTGCCAGCAGTTTATGGTATATTCGGGTCCGGTTGTCCTCCTACAATGAGCAGTTCTTC.

This CDR3 reads CASSLLTGELFF. The CDR3 DNA reads TGTGCCAGCAGTTTACTCACCGGGGAGCTGTTTTTT. J is TRBJ2-2 and V is TRBV28; no reliable D call. CDR3 length: 12 residues. CDR1 and CDR2 (germline): MDHEN, SYDVKM. V lost 2 bases and J lost 4, with 2 bases in between.

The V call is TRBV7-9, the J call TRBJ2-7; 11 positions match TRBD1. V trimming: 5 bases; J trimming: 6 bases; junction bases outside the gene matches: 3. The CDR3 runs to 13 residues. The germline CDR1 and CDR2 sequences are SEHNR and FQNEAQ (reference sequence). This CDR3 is CASSPGTGGEQYF. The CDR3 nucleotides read TGTGCCAGCAGCCCTGGGACAGGGGGCGAGCAGTACTTC.

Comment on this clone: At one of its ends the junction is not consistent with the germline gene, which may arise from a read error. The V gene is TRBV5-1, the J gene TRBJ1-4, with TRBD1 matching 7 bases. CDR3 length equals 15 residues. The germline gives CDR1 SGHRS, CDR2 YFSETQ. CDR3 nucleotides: TGCGCCAGCAAATACCTAGGGGGCGCGGATGAGAAACTGTTTTTT. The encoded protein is CASKYLGGADEKLFF.

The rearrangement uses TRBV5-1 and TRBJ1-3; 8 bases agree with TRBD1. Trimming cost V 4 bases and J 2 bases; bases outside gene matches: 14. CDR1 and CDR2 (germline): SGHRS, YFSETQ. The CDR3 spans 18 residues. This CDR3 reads CASSRSPGQGGTGNTIYF. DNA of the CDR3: TGCGCCAGCAGCCGGTCCCCCGGACAGGGAGGGACTGGAAACACCATATATTTT.

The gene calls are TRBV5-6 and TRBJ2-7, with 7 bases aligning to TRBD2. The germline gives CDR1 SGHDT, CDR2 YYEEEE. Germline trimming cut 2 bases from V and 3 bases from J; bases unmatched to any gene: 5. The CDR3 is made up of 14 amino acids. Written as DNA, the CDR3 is TGTGCCAGCAGCTTCAGCGGGGTAGGCTACGAGCAGTACTTC. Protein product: CASSFSGVGYEQYF.

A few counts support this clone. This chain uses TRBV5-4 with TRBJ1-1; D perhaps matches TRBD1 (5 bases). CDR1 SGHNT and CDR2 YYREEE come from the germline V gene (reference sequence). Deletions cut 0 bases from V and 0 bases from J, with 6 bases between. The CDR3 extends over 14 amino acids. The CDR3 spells CASSLVGVNTEAFF. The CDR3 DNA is TGTGCCAGCAGCTTGGTAGGGGTGAACACTGAAGCTTTCTTT.